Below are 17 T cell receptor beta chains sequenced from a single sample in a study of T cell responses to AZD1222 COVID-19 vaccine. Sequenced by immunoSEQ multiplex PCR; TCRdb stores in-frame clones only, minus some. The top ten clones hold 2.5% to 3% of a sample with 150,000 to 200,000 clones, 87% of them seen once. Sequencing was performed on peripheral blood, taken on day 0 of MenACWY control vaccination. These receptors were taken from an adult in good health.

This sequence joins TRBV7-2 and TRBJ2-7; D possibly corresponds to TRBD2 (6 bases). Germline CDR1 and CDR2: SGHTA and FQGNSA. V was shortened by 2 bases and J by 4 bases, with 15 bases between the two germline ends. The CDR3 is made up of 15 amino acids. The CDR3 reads CASSLMPGTVYEQYF. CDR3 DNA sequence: TGTGCCAGCAGCTTAATGCCCGGGACTGTATACGAGCAGTACTTC.

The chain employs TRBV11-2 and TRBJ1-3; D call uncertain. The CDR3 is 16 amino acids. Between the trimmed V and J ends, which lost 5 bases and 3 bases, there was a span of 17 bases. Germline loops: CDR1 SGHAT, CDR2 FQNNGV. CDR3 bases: TGTGCCAGCAGCCCGCAGTCCGGCGCGGGTGGAAACACCATATATTTT. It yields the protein CASSPQSGAGGNTIYF.

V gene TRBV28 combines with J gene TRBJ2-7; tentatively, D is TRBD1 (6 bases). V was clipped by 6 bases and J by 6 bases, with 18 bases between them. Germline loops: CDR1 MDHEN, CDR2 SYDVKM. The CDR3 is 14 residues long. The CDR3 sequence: CASSPIQGLSEQYF. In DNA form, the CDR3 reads TGTGCCAGCAGCCCGATACAGGGCCTCTCCGAGCAGTACTTC.

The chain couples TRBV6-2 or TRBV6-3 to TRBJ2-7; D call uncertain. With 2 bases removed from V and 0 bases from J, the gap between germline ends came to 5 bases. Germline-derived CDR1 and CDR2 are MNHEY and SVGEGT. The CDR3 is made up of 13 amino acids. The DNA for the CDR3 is TGTGCCAGCAGTTACACCCCCTCCTACGAGCAGTACTTC. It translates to CASSYTPSYEQYF.

The CDR3 protein is CASKQMLPPIKYEQYF. CDR3 DNA sequence: TGTGCCAGCAAGCAAATGCTCCCGCCCATCAAGTACGAGCAGTACTTC. V and J are TRBV6-8 and TRBJ2-7; D unresolved. CDR3 length: 16 amino acids. Germline V gene lookup returns CDR1 MNHGY and CDR2 SAAAGT. Trimming took 7 bases from V and 4 from J, leaving 23 bases between them.

CDR3 DNA: TGTGCCAGCAGCTTGGCAGCAGGGGCGTTCTACGAGCAGTACTTC. Translated, it gives CASSLAAGAFYEQYF. The chain links TRBV5-6 to TRBJ2-7, with D perhaps matching TRBD1 (6 bases). In germline, CDR1 is SGHDT, CDR2 YYEEEE. CDR3 size: 15 residues. V shed 0 bases and J shed 3 bases, with 13 bases lying between them.

CDR3 residues: CASSLAGDGEAFF. Written as DNA, the CDR3 is TGTGCCAGCAGTTTGGCAGGGGATGGTGAAGCTTTCTTT. This sequence joins TRBV28 and TRBJ1-1, with a possible D match to TRBD1 (6 bases). CDR3 size: 13 residues. The ends were cut back, 3 bases at V and 7 bases at J, with 12 bases in the middle. The germline V gene encodes CDR1 MDHEN and CDR2 SYDVKM.

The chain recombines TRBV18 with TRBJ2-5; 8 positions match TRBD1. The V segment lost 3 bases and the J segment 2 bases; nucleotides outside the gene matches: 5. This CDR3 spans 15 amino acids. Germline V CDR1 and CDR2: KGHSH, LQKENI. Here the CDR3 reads CASSPTGVRQETQYF. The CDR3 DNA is TGTGCCAGCTCACCGACAGGGGTCCGGCAAGAGACCCAGTACTTC.

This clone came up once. CDR3 nucleotide sequence: TGTGCCAGCAGTTATGTTCCCACGCTGAGCTTAGCTGAAGCTTTCTTT. It encodes CASSYVPTLSLAEAFF. The chain recombines TRBV6-5 with TRBJ1-1; D is unresolved. The CDR3 has 16 amino acids. The germline gives CDR1 MNHEY, CDR2 SVGAGI. The germline V and J ends were trimmed by 3 bases and 6 bases, with 20 bases remaining between them.

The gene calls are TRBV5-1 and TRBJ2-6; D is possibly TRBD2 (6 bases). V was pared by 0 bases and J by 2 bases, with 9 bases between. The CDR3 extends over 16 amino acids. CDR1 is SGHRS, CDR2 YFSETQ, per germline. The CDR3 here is CASSLVGGAGANVLTF. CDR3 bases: TGCGCCAGCAGCTTGGTCGGAGGGGCTGGGGCCAACGTCCTGACTTTC.

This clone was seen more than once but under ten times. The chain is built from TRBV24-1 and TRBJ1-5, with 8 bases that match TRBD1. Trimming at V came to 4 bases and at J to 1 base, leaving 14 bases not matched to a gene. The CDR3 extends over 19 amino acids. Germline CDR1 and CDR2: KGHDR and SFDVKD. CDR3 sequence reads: CATSEVDRGSGGSNQPQHF. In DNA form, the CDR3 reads TGTGCCACCAGTGAGGTCGACAGGGGCTCCGGTGGGAGCAATCAGCCCCAGCATTTT.

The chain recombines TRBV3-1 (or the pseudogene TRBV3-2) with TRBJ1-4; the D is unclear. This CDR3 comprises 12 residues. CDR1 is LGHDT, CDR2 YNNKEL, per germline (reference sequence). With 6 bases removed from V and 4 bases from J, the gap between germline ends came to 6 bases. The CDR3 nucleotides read TGTGCCAGCAGGCAGCTTAATGAAAAACTGTTTTTT. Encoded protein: CASRQLNEKLFF.

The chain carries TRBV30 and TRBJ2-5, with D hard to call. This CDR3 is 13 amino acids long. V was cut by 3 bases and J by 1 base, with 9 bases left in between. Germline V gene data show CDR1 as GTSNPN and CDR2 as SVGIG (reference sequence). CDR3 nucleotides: TGTGCCTGGAGGGTGCAGAGCCAAGAGACCCAGTACTTC. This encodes CAWRVQSQETQYF.

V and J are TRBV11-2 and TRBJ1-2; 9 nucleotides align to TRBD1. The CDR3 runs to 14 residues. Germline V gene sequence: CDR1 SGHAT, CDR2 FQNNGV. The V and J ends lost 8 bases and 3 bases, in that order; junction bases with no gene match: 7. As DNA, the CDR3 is TGTGCCAGCGCCCCGGGACAGGGCCACTATGGCTACACCTTC. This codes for CASAPGQGHYGYTF.

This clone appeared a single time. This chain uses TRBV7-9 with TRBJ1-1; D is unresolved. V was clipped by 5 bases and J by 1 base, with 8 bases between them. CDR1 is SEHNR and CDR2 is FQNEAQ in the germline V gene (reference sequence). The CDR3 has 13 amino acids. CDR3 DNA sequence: TGTGCCAGCAGCCCCGGTCCGAACACTGAAGCTTTCTTT. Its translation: CASSPGPNTEAFF.

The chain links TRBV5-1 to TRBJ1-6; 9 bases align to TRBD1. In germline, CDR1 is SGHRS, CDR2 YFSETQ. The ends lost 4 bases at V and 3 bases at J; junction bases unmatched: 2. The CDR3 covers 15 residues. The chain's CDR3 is CASSPGQGYNSPLHF. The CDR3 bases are TGCGCCAGCAGCCCGGGACAGGGCTATAATTCACCCCTCCACTTT.

The CDR3 DNA sequence: TGTGCCAGCAGCTCCTGGGATGAGCAGTTCTTC. It encodes CASSSWDEQFF. V usage is TRBV11-2 and J usage is TRBJ2-1, with D unresolved. The CDR3 length is 11 residues. Germline assignment: CDR1 SGHAT and CDR2 FQNNGV. V lost 4 bases and J lost 8, with 6 bases in between.